This T cell receptor beta chain was found in a study of blood T cells in healthy people across ages. The CDR3 runs 14 residues. Germline CDR1 reads MNHEY; CDR2 reads SMNVEV (reference sequence). Trimming left V 6 bases short and J 0 bases short, with 12 bases between. Whole-study results and caveats: In long-lived donors, naive CD4+ cell counts and diversity exceeded those of aged donors.

A word on this clonotype: Its antigen is unidentified.

A sample-barcoded 5' primer and a J-beta primer mix were used in a second PCR of roughly 7 to 11 cycles. Per-sample output comprised a minimum of 3 million paired-end reads containing CDR3. TCRdb reprocessed the 5' RACE reads with MiXCR, giving one entry per CDR3 protein. The table includes hundreds of thousands of distinct CDR3 sequences, roughly 53% detected once. This clonotype originated in a man in his sixties in good health. Sequenced sample: blood. The chain employs TRBV27 and TRBJ2-7; maybe TRBD2 (6 bases). CDR3 nucleotides: TGTGCCAGCAGCCTAGCGCGCCGCTCCTACGAGCAGTACTTC. Encoded protein: CASSLARRSYEQYF.